This T cell receptor beta chain came from a study of cytomegalovirus exposure and HLA in healthy donors (dated by TCRdb to about 2017). Background on the whole study: An earlier analysis of fewer than 750 of the donors reported 276 Gb of sequence data and 117 million unique TCR beta sequences obtained from some 170 million T cells. Approximately 300 gigabases of sequencing data and around 90 million unique TCR sequences made up an early release that covered some 640 HLA-typed donors. Of the 350 to 400 genotyped donors, approximately 82% fell in the genetic ancestry cluster associated with self-reported Caucasian donors. The study aimed to test whether cataloging public T cell receptors could reveal signatures of past pathogen exposure. Using immunosequencing, the study profiled T cell repertoires from 666 subjects and related those repertoires to cytomegalovirus serostatus. A separate validation cohort of 90 to 150 different subjects was used in addition to the 666-subject first cohort. To predict cytomegalovirus infection status, the study combined high-throughput TCR immunosequencing, statistical association of individual TCRs with disease status, and machine learning. In a later analysis, previously published TCR beta repertoires from 500 to 750 donors were re-analyzed and high-resolution HLA genotyping was added so that TCR occurrence patterns could be studied. In the later analysis, no new phenotypic data were used to find candidate immune exposures; instead, reliance was placed on TCR beta sequences and their occurrence across donors. An earlier analysis of 450 to 750 of the donors used high-throughput TCR beta sequencing to judge whether each TCR beta V gene segment behaved as functional or pseudogenic. Alongside the repertoire data, information on donor age, sex, ethnicity and CMV serostatus was compiled. A later genetic analysis took genome-wide SNP genotypes for about 55% of the 666 donors and used that subset as a discovery cohort. Every discovery cohort repertoire had been produced on one sequencing platform. HLA typing covered class I and class II loci at four-digit resolution. The number of typed donors differed by locus: about 620-640 for A, B, C, DRB1 and DQB1; 522 for DQA1; about 600 for DPA1; and approximately 450 for DPB1. About 5 DR-DQ haplotypes were handled as single units for association and clustering, since linkage in the cohort was strong. Across 398 genotyped donors of the cohort, an average of about 200,000 unique TCR beta nucleotide sequences per donor were sequenced, and about a sixth of those sequences were non-productive.

The cohort consisted of approximately 690 healthy bone marrow donors. At the time of sampling, all cohort members were nominally healthy, though unrecorded immune exposures were likely present. The donor tested CMV seropositive and was one of the 289 seropositive cohort members. A peripheral blood sample was collected from each donor, and TCR beta sequencing was performed on peripheral blood mononuclear cells. The Qiagen DNeasy Blood Extraction Kit was used to extract genomic DNA from the blood cell samples. Libraries came from the immunoSEQ multiplex PCR assay. For the multiplex PCR, a mixture combining 60 forward primers for TCR Vbeta segments and 13 reverse primers for TCR Jbeta segments was used. The CDR3 region of rearranged TCR beta genes was amplified from genomic DNA with a multiplex PCR assay. Amplified TCR beta libraries were sequenced as 87-base-pair reads on the Illumina HiSeq System. Regarding the original processing steps: In a later analysis, tens of millions of unique TCR beta chains were counted across the roughly 610 repertoires, and about 9.9 million of these chains were shared by at least two donors. Raw reads were error-corrected and collapsed into unique sequences by a nearest-neighbor algorithm in which closely related sequences were merged to remove PCR and sequencing errors. To assign V, D and J gene segments, CDR3 sequences were aligned to IMGT reference sequences. Each retained sequence needed at least a six-nucleotide match to both a V gene segment and a J gene segment. Rearrangements were called productive when the CDR3 lacked stop codons and stayed in frame with V and J; all others were non-productive. CDR3 was defined according to IMGT convention as the region running from the second conserved V-encoded cysteine to the conserved J-encoded phenylalanine. In an earlier analysis of more than 550 of the donors, sequences lacking an unambiguous match to a single V gene segment were excluded. An earlier analysis of almost 600 of the donors classified V segments as functional when productive rearrangements were above 56.7% and as segregating when the standard deviation between donors was above 5%. A statistical classification framework was built to diagnose cytomegalovirus status from the catalog of TCR beta chain sequences. V and J gene assignment, in a later analysis, came from comparing TCR nucleotide sequences with IMGT/GENE-DB human TR gene sequences. In a later analysis, CDR3 sequences and most-parsimonious VDJ recombination scenarios were assigned using the TCRdist pipeline. In a later analysis, each TCR beta chain was defined by its CDR3 amino acid sequence together with its V-gene family, and reads lacking a unique V-gene family were excluded. A later analysis removed 592 highly shared, low-generation-probability nucleotide sequences to deal with suspected cross-contamination and a sequencing artifact. For each public chain, a later analysis derived a clonal expansion index from normalized ranks of inferred template counts within each repertoire. In a later analysis, generation probabilities were computed with a VDJ recombination model fitted to out-of-frame rearrangements, and the resulting probabilities were checked against IGoR. A later analysis scored TCR-TCR, TCR-HLA and TCR-CMV co-occurrence with hypergeometric tests, applying a repertoire-size bias correction to TCR pairs. In a later analysis, false discovery rates were estimated by permuting HLA or CMV assignments 20 times. In a later analysis, co-occurring TCRs were grouped using DBSCAN, with TCRdist sequence similarity added in when clustering inside HLA-allele-positive subsets. Repertoires with fewer than 30,000 or more than 120,000 public chains, plus five repertoires with anomalous nucleotide sharing, were excluded from co-occurrence clustering. TCRdb re-hosts the immuneACCESS table, in-frame sequences only. Its copies lack some clones; in the studies checked, an unresolved V gene accounts for under half of them, and the cause for the rest is not known. That table supplies the V and J calls and clone size; D and trimming were determined from the DNA. Recorded for this sample are 140,000 to 150,000 clones; about 80% of them occurred a single time. The top ten constitute about 2.4% of the sample.

The investigation overall reported the following: In a later analysis, HLA-associated TCR beta chains were found to be more clonally expanded and to have lower generation probabilities than equally common non-associated chains. Compared with the roughly 700-donor mean, donors in an Asian-associated ancestry cluster had fewer N-insertions in productive TCRs, according to a later genetic analysis. HLA typing was unavailable for some donors at each locus, so association tests used only the typed subset. A cluster of highly shared sequence variants was judged likely to be a technical artifact of the sequencing pipeline. The classifier was reported to diagnose cytomegalovirus status with high specificity and sensitivity in both the original cohort and the validation cohort. An earlier analysis of 587 of the donors showed that most TCR beta V segments appeared in productive rearrangements either about 90% or about 30% of the time, which broadly matched IMGT annotations. A later analysis reported that several top co-occurrence clusters appeared linked to parvovirus B19, influenza, CMV and Epstein-Barr virus. In a later analysis, the rate of TCR association differed among HLA loci, with DRB1 alleles having the most associated TCRs and HLA-C alleles having the fewest. A later analysis associated some 17,000 TCR beta sequences with specific HLA alleles at a false discovery rate of 0.05. While some public TCRs were present in many individuals, most TCR sequences turned up only very rarely across donors. The cohort was sequenced for TCR beta chains only, and without alpha or paired-chain data the features that could be detected were limited. A further reported finding was that TCR beta sequences accurately predicted the HLA-A and HLA-B alleles for most subjects in the first cohort. The presence/absence analyses assumed that sequencing depth was roughly uniform across donors, and that assumption may not be true. According to the authors, the approach could potentially be generalized to other disease states and immunological phenotypes. When HLA alleles, especially DR and DQ, strongly co-occurred, attributing TCR associations to individual alleles was difficult. The earlier analysis of 587 of the donors excluded some 15 rarely observed V segments, including chromosome 9 orphons, because counts were too low. The study gave a list of under 200 TCR beta chains associated with cytomegalovirus. A later analysis found that most CMV-associated TCR beta chains appeared HLA-restricted, with HLA associations seemingly driven largely by CMV exposure. Linkage disequilibrium might explain the correlated functional status among segregating V segments, but an unknown experimental factor could not be ruled out. The 87-base-pair reads could not distinguish some IMGT-functional V segments, including TRBV6-2 and TRBV6-3, so those segments were excluded. Three of the identified cytomegalovirus-associated TCR beta chains were confirmed in vitro to be specific for cytomegalovirus antigens. The only immune exposure information available for the cohort was CMV serostatus. An association between a missense DCLRE1C variant and V-gene and J-gene trimming of TCR beta chains was found in a later genetic analysis and replicated in an independent cohort.

About this clone itself: There is no known antigen for this receptor. Qualities for individual bases were not recorded, and no much larger clone is one base off.

Compared with germline, V lacks 2 bases and J lacks 4 bases; bases without a gene match: 3. Taken from cysteine to phenylalanine, the CDR3 has 16 residues. Solely the CDR3 DNA is kept, with 48 bases framed from the first base. CDR1 and CDR2 were assigned from the germline V gene as MNHNS and SASEGT. The sequence was collected from a woman aged 18-29 years in good health and CMV-seropositive. The sequence is built from TRBV6-1 and TRBJ2-2; 11 bases in between match TRBD2. The sample was PBMCs. The CDR3 reads CASSETTSGATGELFF. Read as DNA, the sequence is TGTGCCAGCAGTGAAACGACTAGCGGGGCCACCGGGGAGCTGTTTTTT.